This entry describes one T cell receptor (beta chain). Method: immunoSEQ multiplex PCR; TCRdb's copy keeps in-frame clones and lacks some. The sample has tens of thousands of clones, 85% seen once. Germline CDR1 SGHTA, CDR2 FQGNSA. With 5 bases clipped from V and 6 bases from J, the junction kept 8 bases outside the gene matches. The CDR3 is made up of 15 amino acids. This entry belongs to a study of OX40 agonist ivuxolimab in advanced cancers. This specimen was CD4+ or CD8+ T cells sorted from blood, taken in a trial of the OX40 agonist ivuxolimab. This chain joins TRBV7-2 and TRBJ2-1, with 9 bases identical to TRBD2. The receptor comes from an adult with an advanced solid tumor such as melanoma, head and neck, liver or kidney cancer. The chain's CDR3 is CASSPSRGGLNEQFF. CDR3 coding DNA: TGTGCCAGCAGCCCCTCGCGGGGGGGCCTCAATGAGCAGTTCTTC.